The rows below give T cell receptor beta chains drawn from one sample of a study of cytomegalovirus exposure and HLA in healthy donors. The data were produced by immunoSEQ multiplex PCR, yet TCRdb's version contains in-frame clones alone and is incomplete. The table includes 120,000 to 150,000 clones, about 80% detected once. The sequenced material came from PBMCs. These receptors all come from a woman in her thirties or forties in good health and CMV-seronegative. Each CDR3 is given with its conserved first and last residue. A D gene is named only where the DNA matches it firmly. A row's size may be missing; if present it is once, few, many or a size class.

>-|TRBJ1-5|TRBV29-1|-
CSAGTSSNQPQHF
TGCAGCGCAGGGACATCGAGCAATCAGCCCCAGCATTTT
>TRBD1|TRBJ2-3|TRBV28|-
CASSSPGQGINTDTQYF
TGTGCCAGCAGTTCGCCGGGACAGGGTATTAACACAGATACGCAGTATTTT
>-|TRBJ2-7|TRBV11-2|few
CASSLGAGTYEQYF
TGTGCCAGCAGCTTAGGGGCAGGCACCTACGAGCAGTACTTC
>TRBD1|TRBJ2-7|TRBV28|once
CASSNTQHGTGPYEQYF
TGTGCCAGCAGTAATACCCAGCACGGGACAGGGCCCTACGAGCAGTACTTC
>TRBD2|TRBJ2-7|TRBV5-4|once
CASSYRGGSSYEQYF
TGTGCCAGCAGCTATCGGGGAGGGAGCTCCTACGAGCAGTACTTC
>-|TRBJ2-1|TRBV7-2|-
CASRPVPDNEQFF
TGTGCCAGCAGGCCAGTTCCTGACAATGAGCAGTTCTTC
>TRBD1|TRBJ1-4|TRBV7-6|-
CASSRQGPPDGEKLFF
TGTGCCAGCAGCCGACAGGGGCCGCCGGATGGTGAAAAACTGTTTTTT
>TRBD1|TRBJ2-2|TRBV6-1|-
CASRRTGAIAGELFF
TGTGCCAGCAGGAGGACAGGGGCAATTGCCGGGGAGCTGTTTTTT
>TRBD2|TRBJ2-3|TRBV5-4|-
CASSLGLAASTDTQYF
TGTGCCAGCAGCTTGGGCCTAGCGGCCAGCACAGATACGCAGTATTTT
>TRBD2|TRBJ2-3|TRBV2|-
CASSVPGRATDTQYF
TGTGCCAGCAGTGTGCCGGGGAGGGCAACAGATACGCAGTATTTT
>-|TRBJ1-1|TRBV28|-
CASSLGTTTNTEAFF
TGTGCCAGCAGTTTGGGGACAACCACGAACACTGAAGCTTTCTTT
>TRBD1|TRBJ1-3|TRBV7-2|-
CASSRRTGLGNTIYF
TGTGCCAGCAGCCGAAGGACAGGGTTGGGAAACACCATATATTTT
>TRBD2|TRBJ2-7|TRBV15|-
CATSPGTSGRAWEQYF
TGTGCCACCAGCCCCGGGACTAGCGGGAGGGCTTGGGAGCAGTACTTC
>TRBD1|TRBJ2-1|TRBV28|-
CASTGQLAFYNEQFF
TGTGCCAGCACGGGACAGCTCGCCTTCTACAATGAGCAGTTCTTC
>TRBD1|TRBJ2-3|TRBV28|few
CASTLRQGADTQYF
TGTGCCAGCACCCTACGGCAGGGGGCAGATACGCAGTATTTT
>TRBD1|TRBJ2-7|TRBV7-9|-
CASDRQGAYEQYF
TGTGCCAGCGACCGACAGGGCGCCTACGAGCAGTACTTC
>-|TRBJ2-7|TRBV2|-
CASSWDSKDGQYF
TGTGCCAGCAGTTGGGACTCCAAAGACGGGCAGTACTTC
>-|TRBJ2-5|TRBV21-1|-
CASSKALFGAYGRRYQETQYF
TGTGCCAGCAGCAAAGCGCTTTTTGGAGCCTATGGCAGGAGGTACCAAGAGACCCAGTACTTC
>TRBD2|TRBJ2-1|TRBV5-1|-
CASSYGLAGAMYNEQFF
TGCGCCAGCAGCTATGGACTAGCGGGAGCCATGTACAATGAGCAGTTCTTC
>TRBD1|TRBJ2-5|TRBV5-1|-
CASSFGTGAEETQYF
TGCGCCAGCAGCTTTGGGACAGGGGCCGAAGAGACCCAGTACTTC
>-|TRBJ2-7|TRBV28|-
CASSFRDMAYEQYF
TGTGCCAGCAGTTTTAGGGACATGGCCTACGAGCAGTACTTC
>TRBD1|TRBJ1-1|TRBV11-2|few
CASSSHRGPLNTEAFF
TGTGCCAGCAGCTCCCACAGGGGGCCCTTGAACACTGAAGCTTTCTTT
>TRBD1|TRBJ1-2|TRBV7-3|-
CASSPPGDRGNGYTF
TGTGCCAGCAGCCCCCCGGGAGACAGGGGAAATGGCTACACCTTC
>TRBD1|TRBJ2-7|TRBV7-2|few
CASSGRQGSAYEQYF
TGTGCCAGCAGCGGGCGACAGGGATCGGCCTACGAGCAGTACTTC
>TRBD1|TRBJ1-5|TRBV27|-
CASSPRQGVSNQPQHF
TGTGCCAGCAGTCCCCGACAGGGAGTGAGCAATCAGCCCCAGCATTTT
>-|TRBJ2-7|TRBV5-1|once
CASRTGLEQYF
TGCGCCAGCAGGACAGGTCTGGAGCAGTACTTC
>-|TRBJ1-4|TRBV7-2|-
CASSRQVATNEKLFF
TGTGCCAGCAGCAGACAGGTGGCAACTAATGAAAAACTGTTTTTT
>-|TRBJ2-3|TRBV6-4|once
CASSDFPGTDTQYF
TGTGCCAGCAGTGACTTCCCAGGCACAGATACGCAGTATTTT
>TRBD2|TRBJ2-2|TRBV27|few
CASSPSGRANTGELFF
TGTGCCAGCAGTCCTAGCGGGAGGGCCAACACCGGGGAGCTGTTTTTT
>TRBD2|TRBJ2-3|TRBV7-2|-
CASSLALAGTDTQYF
TGTGCCAGCAGCTTAGCACTAGCGGGCACAGATACGCAGTATTTT